The T cell receptor (beta chain) described here comes from a study of T cell responses to AZD1222 COVID-19 vaccine. Germline V gene data show CDR1 as SGHNT and CDR2 as YYREEE (reference sequence). Trimming removed 7 bases at V and 1 base at J, with 8 bases between. The CDR3 spans 12 residues. Combined were second doses at about 4 or about 12 weeks. Data came from immunoSEQ multiplex PCR; TCRdb stores just in-frame clones and leaves some out. The sample has around 190,000 clones, 90% to 95% seen once. This clone was observed once. This receptor was obtained from an adult who received the AZD1222 COVID-19 vaccine. The chain combines TRBV5-4 with TRBJ1-1; a possible D gene is TRBD1 (5 bases). Sample: peripheral blood, taken 28 days after the second AZD1222 dose. This CDR3 reads CASDSENTEAFF. Written as DNA, the CDR3 is TGTGCCAGCGACAGCGAGAACACTGAAGCTTTCTTT.